The T cell receptor (beta chain) under discussion was sequenced for a study of T cells in Graves' hyperthyroidism and ophthalmopathy. Study overall: Peripheral blood was secured at the point of initial diagnosis, before any treatment. General study points: Stable hyperthyroidism and ophthalmopathy were separated using 13 V-J signatures. Among clonotypes expanded in thyroid above 0.001, most were also found in blood.

What was amplified from RNA transcripts were TCR beta CDR3 regions. First-round RT-PCR of the TCR CDR3 relied on the HTBI primer set. TCRdb used MiXCR to reprocess the multiplex PCR reads, holding one entry per CDR3 protein. In the table there are some 370,000 distinct CDR3 sequences, over 12% of which are singletons. Notes on this clonotype: Its specificity is unknown.

Germline CDR1 SGHTA, CDR2 FQGNSA. The CDR3 has 17 residues. The junction had 13 bases not matched to a gene; V was cut back by 6 bases and J by 8 bases. The receptor comes from a man aged 50-59 years with Graves' ophthalmopathy. The material sequenced was blood. The chain couples TRBV7-2 to TRBJ2-1; 13 bases fit TRBD2. CDR3 in amino acids: CASSTRRTSGRGDEQFF. Here the CDR3 DNA reads TGTGCCAGCAGTACCCGCCGGACTAGCGGGAGAGGGGATGAGCAGTTCTTC.